These T cell receptor beta chains were read from a single sample in a study of response to subunit inactivated influenza vaccine. TCRdb re-called the RT-PCR reads with MiXCR, one entry per CDR3 protein. The repertoire has under 500,000 distinct CDR3 sequences, approximately 11% of them found once; the top ten carry roughly 12%. Sequenced material: PBMCs from blood, taken roughly 46 days after vaccination. These TCRs come from a man over 45 who received an inactivated influenza vaccine. CDR3s include the opening cysteine and the closing phenylalanine or tryptophan. The order of the fields is D gene, clone size, J gene, V gene, CDR3 protein, CDR3 DNA. D genes are given only for firm matches. Clone size is shown for a subset of rows, as once, few, many or a class of expanded clone.

>NA|few|TRBJ2-4|TRBV3-1
CASSRDSSLAKNIQYF
TGTGCCAGCAGCCGGGACTCAAGCTTAGCCAAAAACATTCAGTACTTC
>TRBD2|NA|TRBJ2-3|TRBV20-1
CSATGLGRLGDPSTDTQYF
TGCAGTGCTACTGGACTAGGCCGCCTTGGGGACCCTAGCACAGATACGCAGTATTTT
>TRBD1|NA|TRBJ1-2|TRBV10-3
CAISESRSRGYGYTF
TGTGCCATCAGTGAGTCGAGGTCCAGGGGGTATGGCTACACCTTC
>TRBD2|NA|TRBJ2-3|TRBV28
CASSMGLAGGTDTQYF
TGTGCCAGCAGTATGGGACTAGCGGGAGGGACAGATACGCAGTATTTT
>TRBD2|NA|TRBJ2-5|TRBV12-3/TRBV12-4
CASNAGTSGRLDF
TGTGCCAGCAATGCCGGGACTAGCGGGAGGCTAGACTTC
>NA|NA|TRBJ2-7|TRBV7-6
CASSLGHGFYEQYF
TGTGCCAGCAGCTTAGGTCACGGGTTCTACGAGCAGTACTTC
>NA|few|TRBJ2-7|TRBV4-1
CASSPLVRGNYEQYF
TGCGCCAGCAGCCCGCTGGTCAGGGGAAACTACGAGCAGTACTTC
>NA|few|TRBJ2-2|TRBV9
CASSVAPSGRTGELFF
TGTGCCAGCAGCGTAGCTCCGTCAGGGAGGACCGGGGAGCTGTTTTTT
>NA|few|TRBJ1-1|TRBV20-1
CSARDSRGGTEAFF
TGCAGTGCTAGAGATAGCAGGGGAGGGACTGAAGCTTTCTTT
>NA|few|TRBJ2-1|TRBV20-1
CSARATLSSYNEQFF
TGCAGTGCTAGAGCCACTTTGAGCTCCTACAATGAGCAGTTCTTC
>NA|NA|TRBJ2-5|TRBV5-5
CAMGSRTTQETQYF
TGTGCCATGGGCTCTCGGACTACCCAAGAGACCCAGTACTTC
>NA|NA|TRBJ1-1|TRBV9
CASSVAQMNTEAFF
TGTGCCAGCAGCGTAGCTCAAATGAACACTGAAGCTTTCTTT
>NA|NA|TRBJ2-5|TRBV7-2
CASSLGSGTQYF
TGTGCCAGCAGCTTAGGTTCTGGGACCCAGTACTTC
>TRBD1|NA|TRBJ1-3|TRBV5-1
CASSNGTVPPGNTIYF
TGCGCCAGCAGCAATGGGACAGTTCCGCCTGGAAACACCATATATTTT